The source of this TCR beta chain is a study of shared clonotypes between healthy human individuals. Study findings and constraints: Generation probability values for non-shared clonotypes were lower than those for clonotypes shared by all four donors. Memory subsets generally showed lower estimated richness than naive subsets.

Source study methods: ImmunoSEQ junction-only sequences lacked quality scores, so their filtering differed. Measured with immunoSEQ multiplex PCR; TCRdb has only the in-frame clones, and not every one. V and J calls plus clone size are reproduced from that table; the DNA served to infer D and trimming. The sample records roughly 1.4 million clones, less than 99% being singletons. Of note for this clone: Its antigen is as yet unknown.

Trimming stripped 4 bases from V and 4 bases from J, with 7 bases between. Germline CDR1 is SGHRS and CDR2 is YFSETQ. The CDR3 is 12 residues long. The V gene is TRBV5-1, the J gene TRBJ2-3; D is unresolved. The TCR comes from a man in his thirties or forties in good health. The specimen was naive CD4+ T cells sorted from blood. Subset noted: CD45RA+ positively selected. For the CDR3, the DNA is TGCGCCAGCAGCCAGGACCCAGATACGCAGTATTTT. This sequence encodes CASSQDPDTQYF.